A selection of T cell receptor beta chains follows, all from one sample in a study of OX40 agonist ivuxolimab in advanced cancers. Here immunoSEQ multiplex PCR was the method, and the copy in TCRdb shows in-frame clones only, minus some. In the table there are 55,000 to 90,000 clones, 82% of which are singletons. Sample: CD4+ or CD8+ T cells sorted from blood, taken in a trial of the OX40 agonist ivuxolimab. These receptors came from an adult with an advanced solid tumor such as melanoma, head and neck, liver or kidney cancer. The conserved cysteine and the conserved F or W are not part of the CDR3 here.

TRBV6-6,ASSPGQGTQY
TRBV7-2,ASSLRDGGDGYT
TRBV6-1,ASSDRGRGTEAF
TRBV7-7,ASNTGGPGNTIY
TRBV6-1,ASSETGLAGWGETQY
TRBV11-2,ASSLDGGQGLLEKLF
TRBV28,ASGRTEAF
TRBV6-1,ASSGDSLNQPQH
TRBV7-2,ASSVGTSDTQY
TRBV10-1,ASSFSRGPNGELF
TRBV18,ASSPYLADNGEQY
TRBV7-9,ASSSRDRLTGELF
TRBV2,ASIRLAGGSGANVLT
TRBV29-1,SFRQGSEKLF
TRBV6-5,ASSYGQGATYEQY
TRBV14,ASSQNRGWYGYT
TRBV5-6,ASRSGRSPLH
TRBV18,ASSPPGVRQDTGELF
TRBV5-4,ASSLGANEQF
TRBV6-5,ASSLLAGTGELF
TRBV5-1,ASSSGDRNTGELF
TRBV7-9,ATRGENTEAF